These T cell receptor beta chains were read from a single sample in a study of T cell changes during pregnancy in multiple sclerosis. Some clones are missing from TCRdb's copy, which holds only in-frame ones; the method was immunoSEQ multiplex PCR. This sample has roughly 40,000 clones, with roughly nine tenths found just once. This sample comprised CD8+ T cells from peripheral blood mononuclear cells, obtained in the first trimester of pregnancy. These TCRs come from a female donor with multiple sclerosis, enrolled in a pregnancy study. CDR3s include the opening cysteine and the closing phenylalanine or tryptophan. Fields, in order: clone size, J gene, V gene, D gene, CDR3 DNA, CDR3 protein. The D gene is left open where the match is weak. Rows give clone size only sometimes, using once, few, many, or a class for an expanded clone.

clone size: NA; J gene: TRBJ1-2; V gene: TRBV6-5; D gene: TRBD1; CDR3 DNA: TGTGCCAGCAGCCGACTCCTGACAGGGCCGTGGGGCTACACCTTC; CDR3 protein: CASSRLLTGPWGYTF
clone size: NA; J gene: TRBJ1-1; V gene: TRBV6-5; D gene: TRBD1; CDR3 DNA: TGTGCCAGCAGTTACAGGACAGGGGGCCAAGAAGCTTTCTTT; CDR3 protein: CASSYRTGGQEAFF
clone size: NA; J gene: TRBJ1-1; V gene: TRBV6-1; D gene: TRBD1; CDR3 DNA: TGTGCCAGCAGTCTCAACAGGGGCACTGAAGCTTTCTTT; CDR3 protein: CASSLNRGTEAFF
clone size: NA; J gene: TRBJ2-1; V gene: TRBV5-1; D gene: TRBD2; CDR3 DNA: TGCGCCAGCAGCTTTAGCGGGGGGGCAGGTGAGCAGTTCTTC; CDR3 protein: CASSFSGGAGEQFF
clone size: NA; J gene: TRBJ2-1; V gene: TRBV6-1; D gene: TRBD2; CDR3 DNA: TGTGCCAGCAGTGTCCTCACTAGCGGGGGATACAATGAGCAGTTCTTC; CDR3 protein: CASSVLTSGGYNEQFF
clone size: NA; J gene: TRBJ2-1; V gene: TRBV9; D gene: TRBD1; CDR3 DNA: TGTGCCAGCAGTCCCGACAGGGGGGCCTACAATGAGCAGTTCTTC; CDR3 protein: CASSPDRGAYNEQFF
clone size: NA; J gene: TRBJ2-2; V gene: TRBV7-8; D gene: TRBD2; CDR3 DNA: TGTGCCAGCAGCGGGGGGGGAGGATACACCGGGGAGCTGTTTTTT; CDR3 protein: CASSGGGGYTGELFF
clone size: few; J gene: TRBJ2-1; V gene: TRBV6-4; D gene: TRBD2; CDR3 DNA: TGTGCCAGCAGTCTGACTAGCGGGGGGTACAATGAGCAGTTCTTC; CDR3 protein: CASSLTSGGYNEQFF
clone size: few; J gene: TRBJ2-2; V gene: TRBV4-2; D gene: NA; CDR3 DNA: TGTGCCAGCAGCCAAGATTTAGTCTCCGGGGAGCTGTTTTTT; CDR3 protein: CASSQDLVSGELFF
clone size: NA; J gene: TRBJ1-2; V gene: TRBV15; D gene: NA; CDR3 DNA: TGTGCCACCAGCAGATACTCCAGCCCCGGGGGCTACACCTTC; CDR3 protein: CATSRYSSPGGYTF
clone size: NA; J gene: TRBJ2-5; V gene: TRBV6-1; D gene: TRBD2; CDR3 DNA: TGTGCCAGCAGTTCCCTAGCGGGGGGGCAAGAGACCCAGTACTTC; CDR3 protein: CASSSLAGGQETQYF
clone size: NA; J gene: TRBJ2-3; V gene: TRBV21-1; D gene: NA; CDR3 DNA: TGTGCCAGCAGCAAAGTGGAGACTAGCGCGTCTGATACGCAGTATTTT; CDR3 protein: CASSKVETSASDTQYF
clone size: NA; J gene: TRBJ2-7; V gene: TRBV19; D gene: NA; CDR3 DNA: TGTGCCAGTTCCGGGAACACCTACGAGCAGTACTTC; CDR3 protein: CASSGNTYEQYF
clone size: NA; J gene: TRBJ2-5; V gene: TRBV2; D gene: TRBD2; CDR3 DNA: TGTGCCAGCATGATACCCGGAATGACTAGCGTAGAGACCCAGTACTTC; CDR3 protein: CASMIPGMTSVETQYF
clone size: NA; J gene: TRBJ2-3; V gene: TRBV7-8; D gene: NA; CDR3 DNA: TGTGCCAGCAGCCGACTATCAAACCCCGTCACAGATACGCAGTATTTT; CDR3 protein: CASSRLSNPVTDTQYF
clone size: NA; J gene: TRBJ1-1; V gene: TRBV27; D gene: NA; CDR3 DNA: TGTGCCAGCAGCATCCAGGGCTCCACTGAAGCTTTCTTT; CDR3 protein: CASSIQGSTEAFF
clone size: NA; J gene: TRBJ1-2; V gene: TRBV12-5; D gene: NA; CDR3 DNA: TGTGCTAGTGGTTTGGAGGGGGGGGCGCTCGGCTACACCTTC; CDR3 protein: CASGLEGGALGYTF
clone size: few; J gene: TRBJ1-6; V gene: TRBV11-2; D gene: TRBD1; CDR3 DNA: TGTGCCAGCAGCCCCGGACAGGGAGGATCACCCCTCCACTTT; CDR3 protein: CASSPGQGGSPLHF
clone size: NA; J gene: TRBJ2-7; V gene: TRBV9; D gene: TRBD1; CDR3 DNA: TGTGCCAGCAGCGCCGGGACAGGGAACCACGAGCAGTACTTC; CDR3 protein: CASSAGTGNHEQYF
clone size: NA; J gene: TRBJ2-2; V gene: TRBV5-6; D gene: TRBD2; CDR3 DNA: TGTGCCAGCAGCTTACCGACTAGCGGTAACACCGGGGAGCTGTTTTTT; CDR3 protein: CASSLPTSGNTGELFF
clone size: NA; J gene: TRBJ2-3; V gene: TRBV11-2; D gene: NA; CDR3 DNA: TGTGCCAGCAGCTTAGATCTCCTGGCGGGCCCAGATACGCAGTATTTT; CDR3 protein: CASSLDLLAGPDTQYF
clone size: NA; J gene: TRBJ2-7; V gene: TRBV6-1; D gene: TRBD1; CDR3 DNA: TGTGCCAGCAGTGTAAGTGACAGGGGATCCTACGAGCAGTACTTC; CDR3 protein: CASSVSDRGSYEQYF
clone size: NA; J gene: TRBJ1-4; V gene: TRBV27; D gene: NA; CDR3 DNA: TGTGCCAGCAGGGACAGAACTAATGAAAAACTGTTTTTT; CDR3 protein: CASRDRTNEKLFF
clone size: NA; J gene: TRBJ1-1; V gene: TRBV6-5; D gene: TRBD1; CDR3 DNA: TGTGCCAGCAGTGCGGCGGACAGGGAGGTTTTCTTT; CDR3 protein: CASSAADREVFF
clone size: NA; J gene: TRBJ2-1; V gene: TRBV15; D gene: TRBD2; CDR3 DNA: TGTGCCACCAGCAGAGATTCTAGGGTAGTAGCCGGGGGGGAGCAGTTCTTC; CDR3 protein: CATSRDSRVVAGGEQFF
clone size: NA; J gene: TRBJ2-2; V gene: TRBV7-3; D gene: NA; CDR3 DNA: TGTGCCAGCAGTTGGCTTGGCGGGGAGCTGTTTTTT; CDR3 protein: CASSWLGGELFF
clone size: NA; J gene: TRBJ1-1; V gene: TRBV5-1; D gene: TRBD1; CDR3 DNA: TGCGCCAGCAGCAGGGGACAGGTTGAGTGGATGAACACTGAAGCTTTCTTT; CDR3 protein: CASSRGQVEWMNTEAFF
clone size: few; J gene: TRBJ2-1; V gene: TRBV18; D gene: TRBD2; CDR3 DNA: TGTGCCAGCTCACCCGGGGGGTACAATGAGCAGTTCTTC; CDR3 protein: CASSPGGYNEQFF
clone size: NA; J gene: TRBJ2-7; V gene: TRBV7-9; D gene: NA; CDR3 DNA: TGTGCCAGCAGCTCCACGGACGAGCAGTACTTC; CDR3 protein: CASSSTDEQYF
clone size: NA; J gene: TRBJ2-3; V gene: TRBV13; D gene: NA; CDR3 DNA: TGTGCCAGCAGCGTCAGCGGGGATACGCAGTATTTT; CDR3 protein: CASSVSGDTQYF
clone size: NA; J gene: TRBJ1-4; V gene: TRBV9; D gene: TRBD1; CDR3 DNA: TGTGCCAGCAGCGGGGACAGGGATGTTAATGAAAAACTGTTTTTT; CDR3 protein: CASSGDRDVNEKLFF
clone size: NA; J gene: TRBJ1-6; V gene: TRBV4-1; D gene: NA; CDR3 DNA: TGCGCCAGCAGCCAAGGGGCTCAAGCAGGCTCACCCCTCCACTTT; CDR3 protein: CASSQGAQAGSPLHF
clone size: NA; J gene: TRBJ1-4; V gene: TRBV2; D gene: NA; CDR3 DNA: TGTGCCAGCAGCCCGATACATACACCTAATGAAAAACTGTTTTTT; CDR3 protein: CASSPIHTPNEKLFF
clone size: NA; J gene: TRBJ1-6; V gene: TRBV4-1; D gene: NA; CDR3 DNA: TGCGCCAGCAGCCAAGTTCCGGGGGGCCAAACCCTCCACTTT; CDR3 protein: CASSQVPGGQTLHF
clone size: NA; J gene: TRBJ1-3; V gene: TRBV9; D gene: NA; CDR3 DNA: TGTGCCAGCAGCGTAACGGGACAAAGCTCTGGAAACACCATATATTTT; CDR3 protein: CASSVTGQSSGNTIYF
clone size: NA; J gene: TRBJ2-7; V gene: TRBV27; D gene: NA; CDR3 DNA: TGTGCCAGCAGTTTATCGACTGGGGCGGTGGACTACGAGCAGTACTTC; CDR3 protein: CASSLSTGAVDYEQYF
clone size: NA; J gene: TRBJ2-7; V gene: TRBV7-6; D gene: TRBD1; CDR3 DNA: TGTGCCAGCAGCTTGCCGGGACAGGGTGTGGACGAGCAGTACTTC; CDR3 protein: CASSLPGQGVDEQYF
clone size: NA; J gene: TRBJ1-1; V gene: TRBV7-9; D gene: NA; CDR3 DNA: TGTGCCAGCAGCTCTACAAGTCGAGGGTCTGACTTTGAAGCTTTCTTT; CDR3 protein: CASSSTSRGSDFEAFF
clone size: NA; J gene: TRBJ2-7; V gene: TRBV23-1; D gene: NA; CDR3 DNA: TGCGCCAGCAGCACAGGGCTCAATGATTCCTACGAGCAGTACTTC; CDR3 protein: CASSTGLNDSYEQYF
clone size: NA; J gene: TRBJ1-1; V gene: TRBV5-6; D gene: TRBD1; CDR3 DNA: TGTGCCAGCAGCTCAACGACAGGGATCACTGAAGCTTTCTTT; CDR3 protein: CASSSTTGITEAFF
clone size: NA; J gene: TRBJ1-6; V gene: TRBV25-1; D gene: NA; CDR3 DNA: TGTGCCAGCAGTGAATATGCCCATCGGGAGGTGGGTAATTCACCCCTCCACTTT; CDR3 protein: CASSEYAHREVGNSPLHF